This TCR beta chain was captured in a study of PD-L1 blockade in urothelial cancer. The wider study: T cell content in blood samples showed a median of approximately 140,000.

The CDR3 totals 13 residues. Unmatched junction bases numbered 7, after V lost 5 bases and J lost 10 bases. Germline loops: CDR1 WNHNN, CDR2 SYGVQD (reference sequence). Time point indicated: pretreatment peripheral blood. TCRdb keeps only in-frame clones here, not all; method: immunoSEQ multiplex PCR. The table has about 63,000 clones, 81% seen once. The gene calls are TRBV10-1 and TRBJ1-1; 10 bases line up with TRBD1. This clonotype originated in a man in his 70s with urothelial cancer. Here the sequenced sample was PBMCs, taken around atezolizumab (anti-PD-L1) treatment. CDR3 bases: TGCGCCAGCAGTCCGGGACAGGGGAGTGCAGCTTTCTTT. As protein: CASSPGQGSAAFF.